Presented here are 13 T cell receptor beta chains from one specimen sequenced in a study of cytomegalovirus exposure and HLA in healthy donors. 13 Jbeta primers and 60 Vbeta primers were used for the PCR. Measured with immunoSEQ multiplex PCR; TCRdb has only the in-frame clones, and not every one. The sample lists approximately 150,000 clones; 75% to 80% were seen once. Sequences were obtained from PBMCs. The origin of the receptors is a man in his forties in good health and CMV-seropositive.

The rearrangement uses TRBV5-1 and TRBJ2-5; 9 nucleotides align to TRBD2. The junction had 10 bases not matched to a gene; V was cut back by 6 bases and J by 4 bases. The CDR3 extends over 15 amino acids. Germline V gene sequence: CDR1 SGHRS, CDR2 YFSETQ. The CDR3 region has the DNA TGCGCCAGCAACGATCCAGCGGGAGGCGGAGAGACCCAGTACTTC. Amino acid sequence: CASNDPAGGGETQYF.

The chain combines TRBV11-3 with TRBJ2-5, with D maybe TRBD2 (6 bases). V lost 5 bases to trimming and J lost 2 bases, with 15 bases between them. Germline loops: CDR1 SGHNT, CDR2 YENEEA. The CDR3 spans 15 residues. The CDR3 spells CASSPGLPFQETQYF. The CDR3 region has the DNA TGTGCCAGCAGCCCTGGACTACCTTTTCAAGAGACCCAGTACTTC.

CDR3 bases: TGTGCCAGCAGCCGTAGCATGAGCGGGATAGCAGATACGCAGTATTTT. Protein product: CASSRSMSGIADTQYF. This sequence joins TRBV9 and TRBJ2-3; 7 nucleotides agree with TRBD2. V shed 4 bases and J 4 bases; nucleotides not matched to a gene: 12. CDR1 SGDLS and CDR2 YYNGEE come from the germline V gene. This CDR3 contains 16 residues.

The V gene is TRBV28, the J gene TRBJ2-1; TRBD2 aligns across 9 bases. This CDR3 spans 13 amino acids. The ends lost 9 bases at V and 3 bases at J; junction bases unmatched: 3. Germline V gives CDR1 MDHEN, CDR2 SYDVKM. CDR3 in amino acids: CASSGSFYNEQFF. CDR3 coding DNA: TGTGCCAGTAGCGGGAGCTTCTACAATGAGCAGTTCTTC.

This rearrangement joins TRBV5-1 to TRBJ2-1; the match to TRBD1 covers 9 bases. This CDR3 contains 13 residues. Germline V gives CDR1 SGHRS, CDR2 YFSETQ. J lost 8 bases, V lost 5 bases, and 5 bases had no gene match. DNA of the CDR3: TGCGCCAGCAGGGGGGACAGGGCCGATGAGCAGTTCTTC. As protein: CASRGDRADEQFF.

The V call is TRBV7-9, the J call TRBJ2-5; 9 bases map to TRBD1. The CDR3 has 14 residues. Germline assignment: CDR1 SEHNR and CDR2 FQNEAQ (reference sequence). Trimming removed 5 bases from V and 5 bases from J; junction bases left unmatched: 6. CDR3 in amino acids: CASSQSGTGETQYF. DNA of the CDR3: TGTGCCAGCAGCCAGAGCGGGACAGGGGAGACCCAGTACTTC.

The chain links TRBV2 to TRBJ1-3; 9 positions match TRBD1. The length of the CDR3 is 14 residues. Germline assignment: CDR1 SNHLY and CDR2 FYNNEI. V was pared by 6 bases and J by 2 bases, with 2 bases of the junction left unmatched. In DNA, the CDR3 is TGTGCCAGCAGCGGGACAGGGACTGGAAACACCATATATTTT. It yields the protein CASSGTGTGNTIYF.

The chain uses TRBV19 and TRBJ2-7; no definite D call. CDR3 size: 13 residues. V was clipped by 4 bases and J by 0 bases, with 7 bases between them. Germline V lookup: CDR1 LNHDA, CDR2 SQIVND (reference sequence). DNA of the CDR3: TGTGCCAGTAGTAAGCAAATCTCCTACGAGCAGTACTTC. This codes for CASSKQISYEQYF.

The V gene is TRBV11-3, the J gene TRBJ2-7, with TRBD2 matching over 11 bases. The CDR3 covers 13 residues. Per germline, CDR1 SGHNT and CDR2 YENEEA. With V trimmed by 2 bases and J by 6 bases, 0 bases remained unmatched. Here the CDR3 DNA reads TGTGCCAGCAGCTTAACTAGCGGGAGCGAGCAGTACTTC. It encodes CASSLTSGSEQYF.

There are a few counts of this clone. The V gene is TRBV4-1, the J gene TRBJ1-1; D might be TRBD1 (6 bases). Germline V gene lookup returns CDR1 MGHRA and CDR2 YSYEKL. The CDR3 contains 15 residues. Deletions cut 3 bases from V and 4 bases from J, with 15 bases between. CDR3 region: CASSHPGEGGTEAFF. In DNA, the CDR3 is TGCGCCAGCAGCCACCCAGGGGAAGGGGGCACTGAAGCTTTCTTT.

The chain has TRBV5-1 and TRBJ2-7; the match to TRBD1 covers 8 bases. The CDR3 is 14 residues long. From germline, CDR1 is SGHRS and CDR2 YFSETQ. V was pared by 7 bases and J by 2 bases, with 8 bases of the junction left unmatched. The CDR3 sequence: CASSGGTPTYEQYF. DNA for the CDR3: TGCGCCAGCTCAGGGGGCACCCCAACCTACGAGCAGTACTTC.

This clone is a singleton in its sample. For the CDR3, the DNA is TGCGCCAGCAGCTTGACCGACCTAGCGGGTGAGCAGTTCTTC. Protein sequence: CASSLTDLAGEQFF. V and J are TRBV5-1 and TRBJ2-1, with TRBD2 identical over 8 bases. After removal of 1 base from V and 9 bases from J, the junction contained 6 bases not matched to a gene. CDR3 length: 14 residues. Germline loops: CDR1 SGHRS, CDR2 YFSETQ.

The chain combines TRBV7-6 with TRBJ2-5; TRBD1 agrees at 10 bases. Germline assignment: CDR1 SGHVS and CDR2 FNYEAQ. CDR3 size: 14 residues. The ends lost 4 bases at V and 5 bases at J; junction bases unmatched: 4. This chain's CDR3 is CASSSGQGTETQYF. The CDR3, as DNA: TGTGCCAGCAGCTCGGGACAGGGGACGGAGACCCAGTACTTC.